This T cell receptor beta chain was sequenced in a study of blood T cells in healthy people across ages. In germline, CDR1 is DFQATT, CDR2 SNEGSKA (reference sequence). The length of the CDR3 is 15 residues. A J-beta primer mix and a sample-barcoded 5' primer were used in a second PCR of roughly 7 to 12 cycles. One entry per CDR3 protein results from TCRdb running MiXCR on the 5' RACE reads. Of hundreds of thousands of distinct CDR3 sequences in the sample, around 50% were seen once. A note on this clonotype: Its ends do not fully match the called genes, so a read error is possible.

The chain joins TRBV20-1 to TRBJ2-7; TRBD2 matches 8 bases. The sequence derives from a woman aged 80 or over in good health. The sample taken for sequencing was blood. The CDR3 DNA reads TGCAGTCGCGGGGGGCAACTCGGGGCCGCCTACGAACAGTACTTC. Translation: CSRGGQLGAAYEQYF.